This T cell receptor (beta chain) was retrieved from a study of vaccination effects on CD4 cells after COVID-19 (dated by TCRdb to between 2022 and 2023). About the study as a whole: Each participant got two doses of an mRNA SARS-CoV-2 vaccine, either BNT162b2 or mRNA-1273. Pre-vaccine samples from a couple of convalescent patients were drawn 16 days and one week before the first dose, 142 and 148 days after COVID-19 diagnosis. SARS-CoV-2 spike-specific CD4+ TCR repertoires were compared before and after mRNA vaccination in COVID-19 convalescent patients and in infection-naive vaccine recipients. Altogether, around 11 COVID-19 convalescent patients and 4 SARS-CoV-2-naive healthy vaccine recipients made up the full study. In the study, cultures from other donors were sequenced using the Oncomine TCR Beta short-read assay on an Illumina iSeq 100. Study-level results and caveats: Only a small number of convalescent patients were included, and no early post-infection timepoints were available, which limited the study. At late post-vaccination timepoints, both infection-induced and vaccine-induced clones showed marked clonal contraction, consistent with waning T cell responses. Among convalescent patients, the spike-reactive repertoire after vaccination was made up mainly of new vaccine-induced clones that were largely distinct from the clones induced by infection.

In the ViraFEST assay, PBMC were stimulated with viral peptide pools, and TCR sequencing was then used to find antigen-specific CD4+ T cell clonotypes based on their expansion. After approximately 11 days of culture, CD4+ T cells were isolated with the EasySep CD4+ T cell isolation kit. PCR-confirmed SARS-CoV-2 infection had occurred in convalescent patients between March and December 2020, before the Alpha, Beta and Delta variants emerged in the United States. Each well held around 2 million PBMC cultured in IMDM containing 5% human AB serum, 9.5 to 10 IU/ml IL-2 and gentamicin, along with around 11 ug/ml peptides. Half of the culture medium was replaced with fresh IL-2-containing medium on days 3 and 7. Unless otherwise noted, each peptide stimulation condition was cultured in triplicate wells. PBMC were separated from whole blood using Ficoll-Paque Plus gradient centrifugation and were then either cryopreserved at -140C or used fresh. Genomic DNA was extracted from cultured CD4+ T cells with the QIAamp micro DNA kit.

On this clone itself: Its specific antigen is unknown. Base qualities are not at hand, and no much larger clone is one base apart.

Libraries were built with the immunoSEQ multiplex PCR assay. DNA from the cultured and isolated CD4+ T cells underwent TCR beta CDR3 sequencing. The original methods were these. Non-productive TCR sequences were discarded, and reads were trimmed to the CDR3 region, with only CDR3s of 7 or more amino acids retained. Antigen-specific clonotypes were identified with the MANAFEST web app by comparing expansion in peptide wells against reference cultures. Positive clones required FDR<0.05 expansion versus reference and all other wells, odds ratio above 5, and frequency above 0.1% in two replicate wells. A clonotype was defined as cross-reactive if the clonotype was significantly expanded both in SARS-CoV-2 spike wells and in at least one common cold coronavirus spike condition. CDR3 similarity was assessed by Levenshtein distance using the stringdist R package, and unrooted trees were constructed with ape in R 3.6.1. Sourced from immuneACCESS, this table was stored by TCRdb with only in-frame sequences that have V and J called. A share of the clones is absent; for the studies checked, an unresolved V gene accounts for under half, and the remainder has no known explanation. The V and J calls and clone size were taken over from that table, and D and trimming were inferred from the DNA. Recorded for this sample are 20,000 to 25,000 clones; under 85% of them occurred a single time. The top ten constitute roughly 37% of the sample.

The trim is 6 bases for V and 2 bases for J, with a gap of 8 bases between the germline ends. From the cysteine up to the phenylalanine, the CDR3 has a length of 12 residues. Only CDR3 DNA remains: 36 bases, in frame from the first base. The origin of this receptor is a human donor who had a prior SARS-CoV-2 infection. Sample: CD4+ T cells from PBMCs cultured with a peptide pool, taken before COVID-19 vaccination. Recombination joined TRBV12-3 or TRBV12-4 with TRBJ2-7, with TRBD1 as a weak D call on 6 bases. The DNA sequence is as follows: TGTGCCAGCAGCGGACAGACCTACGAGCAGTACTTC. It is translated as CASSGQTYEQYF.